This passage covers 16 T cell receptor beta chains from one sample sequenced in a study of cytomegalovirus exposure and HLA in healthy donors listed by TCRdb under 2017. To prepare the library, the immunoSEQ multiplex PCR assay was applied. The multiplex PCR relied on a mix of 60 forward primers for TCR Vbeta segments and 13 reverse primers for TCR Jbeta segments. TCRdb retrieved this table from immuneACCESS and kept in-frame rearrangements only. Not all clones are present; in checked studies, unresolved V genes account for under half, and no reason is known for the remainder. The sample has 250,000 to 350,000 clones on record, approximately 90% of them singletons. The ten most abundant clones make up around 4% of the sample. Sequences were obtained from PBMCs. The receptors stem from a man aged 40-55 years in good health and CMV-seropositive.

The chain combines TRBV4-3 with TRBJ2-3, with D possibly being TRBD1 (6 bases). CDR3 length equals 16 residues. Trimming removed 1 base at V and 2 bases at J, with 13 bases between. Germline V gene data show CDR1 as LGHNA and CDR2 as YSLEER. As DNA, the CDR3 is TGCGCCAGCAGCCAAGGAGTGGGACATAACACAGATACGCAGTATTTT. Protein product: CASSQGVGHNTDTQYF.

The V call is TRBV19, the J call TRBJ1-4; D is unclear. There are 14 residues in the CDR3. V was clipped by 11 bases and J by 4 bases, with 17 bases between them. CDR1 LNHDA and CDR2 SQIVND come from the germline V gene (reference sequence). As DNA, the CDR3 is TGTGCCGCCTCAAGGAGCCGTGATAATGAAAAACTGTTTTTT. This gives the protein CAASRSRDNEKLFF. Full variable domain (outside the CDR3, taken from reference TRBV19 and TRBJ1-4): DGGITQSPKYLFRKEGQNVTLSCEQNLNHDAMYWYRQDPGQGLRLIYYSQIVNDFQKGDIAEGYSVSREKKESFPLTVTSAQKNPTAFYLCAASRSRDNEKLFFGSGTQLSVL.

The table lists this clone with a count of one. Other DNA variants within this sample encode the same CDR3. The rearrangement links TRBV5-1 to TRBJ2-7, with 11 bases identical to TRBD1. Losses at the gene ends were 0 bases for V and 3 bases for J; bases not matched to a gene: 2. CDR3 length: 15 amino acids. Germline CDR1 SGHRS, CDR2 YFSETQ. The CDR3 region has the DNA TGCGCCAGCAGCTTGGTGGGGACAGGGGGCTACGAGCAGTACTTC. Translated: CASSLVGTGGYEQYF.

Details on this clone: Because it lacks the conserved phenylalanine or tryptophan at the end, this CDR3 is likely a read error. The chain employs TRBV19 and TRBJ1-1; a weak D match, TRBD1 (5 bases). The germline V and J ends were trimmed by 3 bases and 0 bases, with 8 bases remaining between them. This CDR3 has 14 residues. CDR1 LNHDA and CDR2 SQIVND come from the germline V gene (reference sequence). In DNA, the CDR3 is TGTGCCAGTAGTATTTCAGGGCTGAACACTGAAGCTTTCCTT. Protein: CASSISGLNTEAFL.

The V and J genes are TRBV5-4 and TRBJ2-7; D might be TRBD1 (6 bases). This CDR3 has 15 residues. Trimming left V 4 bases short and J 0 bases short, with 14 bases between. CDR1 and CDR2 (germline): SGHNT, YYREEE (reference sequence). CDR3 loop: CASSPGQRSSYEQYF. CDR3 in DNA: TGTGCCAGCAGCCCCGGACAGAGAAGCTCCTACGAGCAGTACTTC.

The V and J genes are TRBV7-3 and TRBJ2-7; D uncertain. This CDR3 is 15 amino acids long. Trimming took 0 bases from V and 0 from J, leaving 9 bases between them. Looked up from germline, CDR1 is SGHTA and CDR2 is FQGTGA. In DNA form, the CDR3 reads TGTGCCAGCAGCTTAACTTCCCTCGGCTCCTACGAGCAGTACTTC. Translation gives CASSLTSLGSYEQYF.

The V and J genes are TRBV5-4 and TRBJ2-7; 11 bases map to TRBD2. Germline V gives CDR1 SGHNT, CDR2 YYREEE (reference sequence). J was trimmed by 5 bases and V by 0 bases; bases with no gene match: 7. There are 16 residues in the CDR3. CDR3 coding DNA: TGTGCCAGCAGCTTGGGGCGGTCTAGCGGGAGGCACGAGCAGTACTTC. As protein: CASSLGRSSGRHEQYF.

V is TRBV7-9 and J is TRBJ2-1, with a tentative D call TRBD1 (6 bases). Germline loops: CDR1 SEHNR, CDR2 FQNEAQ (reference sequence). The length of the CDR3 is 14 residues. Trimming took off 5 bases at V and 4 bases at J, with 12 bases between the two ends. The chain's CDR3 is CASSQTTGYNEQFF. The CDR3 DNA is TGTGCCAGCAGCCAGACAACAGGGTACAATGAGCAGTTCTTC.

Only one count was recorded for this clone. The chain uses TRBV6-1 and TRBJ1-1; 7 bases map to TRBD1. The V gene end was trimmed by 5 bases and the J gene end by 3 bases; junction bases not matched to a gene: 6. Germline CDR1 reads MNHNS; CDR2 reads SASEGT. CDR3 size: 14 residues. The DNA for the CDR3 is TGTGCCAGCAGTATCGACAGGGTAGACACTGAAGCTTTCTTT. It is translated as CASSIDRVDTEAFF.

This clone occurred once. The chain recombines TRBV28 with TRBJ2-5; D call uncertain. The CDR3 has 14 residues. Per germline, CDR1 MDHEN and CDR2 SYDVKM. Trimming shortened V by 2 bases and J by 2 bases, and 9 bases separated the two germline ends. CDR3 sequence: CASSLTLEQETQYF. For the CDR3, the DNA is TGTGCCAGCAGTTTAACGTTGGAGCAAGAGACCCAGTACTTC.

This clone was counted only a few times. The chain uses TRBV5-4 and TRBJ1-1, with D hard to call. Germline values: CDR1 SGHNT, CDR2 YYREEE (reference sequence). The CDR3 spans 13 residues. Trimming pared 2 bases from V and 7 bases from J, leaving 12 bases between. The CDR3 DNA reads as TGTGCCAGCAGCTTCCGGGGATTTAGTGAAGCTTTCTTT. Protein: CASSFRGFSEAFF.

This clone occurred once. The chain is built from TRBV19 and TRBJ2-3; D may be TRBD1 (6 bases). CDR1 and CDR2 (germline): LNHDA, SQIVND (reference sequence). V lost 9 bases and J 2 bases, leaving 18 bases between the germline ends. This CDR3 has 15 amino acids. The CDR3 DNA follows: TGTGCCAGCAGAGAACAGGGTCCTCTCACAGATACGCAGTATTTT. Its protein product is CASREQGPLTDTQYF.

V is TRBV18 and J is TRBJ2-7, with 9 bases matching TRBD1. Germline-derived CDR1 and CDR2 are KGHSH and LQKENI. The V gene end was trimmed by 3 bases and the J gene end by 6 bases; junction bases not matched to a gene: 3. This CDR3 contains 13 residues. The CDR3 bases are TGTGCCAGCTCACCGGTGGACAGGGGCGAGCAGTACTTC. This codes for CASSPVDRGEQYF.

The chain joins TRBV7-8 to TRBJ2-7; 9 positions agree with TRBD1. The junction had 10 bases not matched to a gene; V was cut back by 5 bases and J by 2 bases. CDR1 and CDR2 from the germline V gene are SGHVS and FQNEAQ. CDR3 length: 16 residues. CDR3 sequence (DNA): TGTGCCAGCAGCCACTATGGGACAGGGTCCACCTACGAGCAGTACTTC. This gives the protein CASSHYGTGSTYEQYF.

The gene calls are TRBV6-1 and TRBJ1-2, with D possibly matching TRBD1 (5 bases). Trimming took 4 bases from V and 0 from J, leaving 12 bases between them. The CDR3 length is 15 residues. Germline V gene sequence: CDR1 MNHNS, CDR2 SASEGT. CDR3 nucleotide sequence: TGTGCCAGCAGTGGGGGCGGAACCGCTAACTATGGCTACACCTTC. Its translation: CASSGGGTANYGYTF.

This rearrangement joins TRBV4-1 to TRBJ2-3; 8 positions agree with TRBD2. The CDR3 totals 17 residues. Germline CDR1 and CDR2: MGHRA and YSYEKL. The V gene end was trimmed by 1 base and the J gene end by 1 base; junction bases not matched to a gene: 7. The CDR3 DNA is TGCGCCAGCAGCCAAGCAGCCAGCGGGAGCCGCACAGATACGCAGTATTTT. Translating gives CASSQAASGSRTDTQYF.